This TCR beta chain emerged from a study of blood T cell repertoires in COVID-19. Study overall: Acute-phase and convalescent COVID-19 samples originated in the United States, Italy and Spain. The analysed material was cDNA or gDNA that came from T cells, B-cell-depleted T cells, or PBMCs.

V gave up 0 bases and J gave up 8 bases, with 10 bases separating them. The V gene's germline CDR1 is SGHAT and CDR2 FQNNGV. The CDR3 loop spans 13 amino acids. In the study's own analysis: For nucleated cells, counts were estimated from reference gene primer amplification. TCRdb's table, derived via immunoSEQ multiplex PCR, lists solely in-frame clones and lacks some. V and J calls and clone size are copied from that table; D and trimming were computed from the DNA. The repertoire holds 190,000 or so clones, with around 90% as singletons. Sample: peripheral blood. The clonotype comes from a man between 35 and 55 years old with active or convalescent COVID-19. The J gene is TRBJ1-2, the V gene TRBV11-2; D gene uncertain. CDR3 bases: TGTGCCAGCAGCTTAGAATGGCTTCAGGGCTACACCTTC. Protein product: CASSLEWLQGYTF.